This T cell receptor (beta chain) was retrieved from a study of blood T cells in healthy people across ages. Through a sample-barcoded 5' primer and a J-beta primer mix, a second PCR was run for roughly 7 to 11 cycles. MiXCR, run by TCRdb on the 5' RACE reads, gives a single entry per CDR3 protein. The repertoire consists of 1.5 million to 2 million distinct CDR3 sequences, with 28% occurring once and the leading ten covering roughly 8%. On this clonotype itself: The junction differs from germline at one of its ends, possibly a read error.

The CDR3 length is 18 residues. The germline V gene encodes CDR1 SQVTM and CDR2 ANQGSEA. The V call is TRBV29-1, the J call TRBJ2-3; tentatively, D is TRBD1 or TRBD2 (5 bases each). The source is a woman younger than 45 in good health. The sample was blood. This CDR3 is CSVEGHPGLGTSTDTQYF. The CDR3 DNA is TGCAGCGTCGAAGGTCACCCGGGTCTTGGGACCAGCACAGATACGCAGTATTTT.